The source of this TCR beta chain is a study of tissue T cells after allogeneic stem cell transplantation. For this clone: Its target is not known.

Study outcomes and limitations: In patients and mice, blood and spleen missed much of tissue repertoire. TCR repertoires tracked anatomic similarity, regardless of disease or transplant status.

The length of the CDR3 is 18 residues. V shed 1 base and J 4 bases; nucleotides not matched to a gene: 12. CDR1 and CDR2 from the germline V gene are SGHTA and FQGNSA. Here immunoSEQ multiplex PCR was the method, and the copy in TCRdb shows in-frame clones only, minus some. Seen here are under 9,000 clones, around three fifths observed once, and the top ten hold under 25%. The chain couples TRBV7-2 to TRBJ1-2; 10 bases are shared with TRBD1. The source was duodenum tissue, collected at autopsy. This TCR derives from a female donor of 60 years or more with lung cancer. CDR3 in amino acids: CASSLVSPRQGATYGYTF. The CDR3 DNA reads TGTGCCAGCAGCTTAGTATCCCCCCGACAGGGGGCTACCTATGGCTACACCTTC.